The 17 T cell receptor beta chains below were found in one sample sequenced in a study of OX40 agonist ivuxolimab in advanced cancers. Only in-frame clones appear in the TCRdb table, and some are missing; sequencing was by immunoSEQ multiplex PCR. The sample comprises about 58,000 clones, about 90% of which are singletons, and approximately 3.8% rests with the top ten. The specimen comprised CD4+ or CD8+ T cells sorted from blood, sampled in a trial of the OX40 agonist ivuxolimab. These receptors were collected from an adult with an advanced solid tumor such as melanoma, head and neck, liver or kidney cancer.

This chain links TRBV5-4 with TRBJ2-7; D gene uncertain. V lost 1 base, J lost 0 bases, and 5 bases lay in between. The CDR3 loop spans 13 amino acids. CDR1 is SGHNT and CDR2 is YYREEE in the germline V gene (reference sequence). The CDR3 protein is CASSLFTSYEQYF. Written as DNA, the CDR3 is TGTGCCAGCAGCTTGTTTACCTCCTACGAGCAGTACTTC. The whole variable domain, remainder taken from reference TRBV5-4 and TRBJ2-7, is ETGVTQSPTHLIKTRGQQVTLRCSSQSGHNTVSWYQQALGQGPQFIFQYYREEENGRGNFPPRFSGLQFPNYSSELNVNALELDDSALYLCASSLFTSYEQYFGPGTRLTVT.

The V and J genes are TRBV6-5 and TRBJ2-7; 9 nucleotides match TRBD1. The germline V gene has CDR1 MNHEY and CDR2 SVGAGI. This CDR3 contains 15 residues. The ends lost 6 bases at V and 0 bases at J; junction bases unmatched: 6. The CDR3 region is CASREGTGSSYEQYF. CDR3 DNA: TGTGCCAGCAGAGAGGGGACAGGGAGCTCCTACGAGCAGTACTTC.

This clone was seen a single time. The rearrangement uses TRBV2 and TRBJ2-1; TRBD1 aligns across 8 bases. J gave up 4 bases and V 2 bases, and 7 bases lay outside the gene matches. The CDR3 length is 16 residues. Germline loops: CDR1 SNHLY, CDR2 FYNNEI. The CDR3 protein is CASSESPGQGYNEQFF. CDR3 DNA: TGTGCCAGCAGTGAATCTCCAGGACAGGGATACAATGAGCAGTTCTTC. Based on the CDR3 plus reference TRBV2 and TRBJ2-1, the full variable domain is EPEVTQTPSHQVTQMGQEVILRCVPISNHLYFYWYRQILGQKVEFLVSFYNNEISEKSEIFDDQFSVERPDGSNFTLKIRSTKLEDSAMYFCASSESPGQGYNEQFFGPGTRLTVL.

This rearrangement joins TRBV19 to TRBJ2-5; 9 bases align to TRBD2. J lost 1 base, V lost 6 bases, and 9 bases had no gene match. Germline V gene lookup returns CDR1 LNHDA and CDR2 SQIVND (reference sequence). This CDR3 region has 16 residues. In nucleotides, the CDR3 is TGTGCCAGTAGCGGGGGACTAGCCCAACTCCAAGAGACCCAGTACTTC. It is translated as CASSGGLAQLQETQYF. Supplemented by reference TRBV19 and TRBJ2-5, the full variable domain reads DGGITQSPKYLFRKEGQNVTLSCEQNLNHDAMYWYRQDPGQGLRLIYYSQIVNDFQKGDIAEGYSVSREKKESFPLTVTSAQKNPTAFYLCASSGGLAQLQETQYFGPGTRLLVL.

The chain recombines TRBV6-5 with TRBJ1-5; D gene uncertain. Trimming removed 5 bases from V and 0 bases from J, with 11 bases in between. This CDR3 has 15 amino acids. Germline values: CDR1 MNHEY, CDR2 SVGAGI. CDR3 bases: TGTGCCAGCAGTGGCAGACCGAATAGCAATCAGCCCCAGCATTTT. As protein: CASSGRPNSNQPQHF.

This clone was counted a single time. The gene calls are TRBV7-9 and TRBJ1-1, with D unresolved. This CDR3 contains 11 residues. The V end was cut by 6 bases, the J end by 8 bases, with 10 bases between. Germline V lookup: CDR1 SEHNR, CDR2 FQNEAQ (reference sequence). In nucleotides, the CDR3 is TGTGCCAGCAGTTCTACTTCCGAAGCTTTCTTT. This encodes CASSSTSEAFF.

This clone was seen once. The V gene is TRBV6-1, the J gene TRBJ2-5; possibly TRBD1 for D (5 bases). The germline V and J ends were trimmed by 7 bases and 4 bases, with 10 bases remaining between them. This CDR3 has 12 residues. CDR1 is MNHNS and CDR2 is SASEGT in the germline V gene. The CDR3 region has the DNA TGTGCCAGCACAGGGTTGGGAGAGACCCAGTACTTC. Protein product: CASTGLGETQYF.

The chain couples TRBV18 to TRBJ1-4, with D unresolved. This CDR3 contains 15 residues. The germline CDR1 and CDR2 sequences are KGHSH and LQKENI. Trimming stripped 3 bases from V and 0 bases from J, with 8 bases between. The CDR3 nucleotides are TGTGCCAGCTCACCGACGCCTACAACTAATGAAAAACTGTTTTTT. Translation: CASSPTPTTNEKLFF.

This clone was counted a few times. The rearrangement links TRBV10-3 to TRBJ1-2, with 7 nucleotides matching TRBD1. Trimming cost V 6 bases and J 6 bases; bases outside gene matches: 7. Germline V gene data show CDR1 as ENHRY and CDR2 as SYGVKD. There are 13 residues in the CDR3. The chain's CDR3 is CAIRRGTADGYTF. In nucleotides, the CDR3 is TGTGCCATCAGGAGGGGGACAGCAGATGGCTACACCTTC.

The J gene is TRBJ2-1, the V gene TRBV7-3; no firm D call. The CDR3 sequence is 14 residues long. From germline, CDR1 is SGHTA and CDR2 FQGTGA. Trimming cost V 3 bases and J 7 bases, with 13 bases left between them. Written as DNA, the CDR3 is TGTGCCAGCAGCTTGTCTTATCCTGGGAATGAGCAGTTCTTC. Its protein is CASSLSYPGNEQFF. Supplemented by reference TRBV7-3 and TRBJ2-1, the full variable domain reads GAGVSQTPSNKVTEKGKYVELRCDPISGHTALYWYRQSLGQGPEFLIYFQGTGAADDSGLPNDRFFAVRPEGSVSTLKIQRTERGDSAVYLCASSLSYPGNEQFFGPGTRLTVL.

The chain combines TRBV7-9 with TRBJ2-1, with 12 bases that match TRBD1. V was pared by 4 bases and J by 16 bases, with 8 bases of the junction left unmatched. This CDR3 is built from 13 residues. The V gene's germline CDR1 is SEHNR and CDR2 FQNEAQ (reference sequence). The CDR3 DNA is TGTGCCAGCAGCTCCGGGACAGGGGGCTTGAGTTTCTTC. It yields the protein CASSSGTGGLSFF.

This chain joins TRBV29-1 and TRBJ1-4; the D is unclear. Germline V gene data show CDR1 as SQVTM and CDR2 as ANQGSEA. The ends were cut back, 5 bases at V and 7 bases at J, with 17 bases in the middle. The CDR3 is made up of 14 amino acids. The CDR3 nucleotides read TGCAGCGTTAAACCGGTAACAGAGGGTGAAAAACTGTTTTTT. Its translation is CSVKPVTEGEKLFF.

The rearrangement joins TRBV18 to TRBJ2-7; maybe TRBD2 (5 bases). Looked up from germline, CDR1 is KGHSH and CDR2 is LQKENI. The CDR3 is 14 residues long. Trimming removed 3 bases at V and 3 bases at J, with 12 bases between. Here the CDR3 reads CASSPSWERYEQYF. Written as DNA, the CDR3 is TGTGCCAGCTCACCGAGTTGGGAGCGCTACGAGCAGTACTTC.

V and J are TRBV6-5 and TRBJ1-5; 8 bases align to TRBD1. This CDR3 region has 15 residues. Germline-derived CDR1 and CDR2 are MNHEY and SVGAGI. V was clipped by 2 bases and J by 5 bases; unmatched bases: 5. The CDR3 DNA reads TGTGCCAGCAGTTACGGAGGCAGGGGGCATCAGCCCCAGCATTTT. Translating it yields CASSYGGRGHQPQHF.

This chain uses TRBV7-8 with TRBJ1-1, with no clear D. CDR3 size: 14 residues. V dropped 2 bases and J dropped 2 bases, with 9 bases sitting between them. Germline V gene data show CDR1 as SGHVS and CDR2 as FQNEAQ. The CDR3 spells CASSLYLDNTEAFF. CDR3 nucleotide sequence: TGTGCCAGCAGCTTATATCTTGATAACACTGAAGCTTTCTTT.

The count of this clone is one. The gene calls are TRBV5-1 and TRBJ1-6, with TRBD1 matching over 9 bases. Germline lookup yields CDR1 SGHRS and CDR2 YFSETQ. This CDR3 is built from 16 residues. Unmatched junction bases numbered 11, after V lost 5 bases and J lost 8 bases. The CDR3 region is CASSFDPGQGHSPLHF. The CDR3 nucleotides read TGCGCCAGCAGTTTTGATCCTGGACAGGGGCATTCACCCCTCCACTTT. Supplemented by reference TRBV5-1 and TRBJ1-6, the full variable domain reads KAGVTQTPRYLIKTRGQQVTLSCSPISGHRSVSWYQQTPGQGLQFLFEYFSETQRNKGNFPGRFSGRQFSNSRSEMNVSTLELGDSALYLCASSFDPGQGHSPLHFGNGTRLTVT.

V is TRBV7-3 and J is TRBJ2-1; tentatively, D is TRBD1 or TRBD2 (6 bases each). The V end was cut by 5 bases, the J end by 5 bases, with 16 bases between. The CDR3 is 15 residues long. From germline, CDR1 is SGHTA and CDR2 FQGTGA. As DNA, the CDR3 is TGTGCCAGCAGCCTGGGGGGCGGATACAACAATGAGCAGTTCTTC. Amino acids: CASSLGGGYNNEQFF.